These 9 T cell receptor beta chains were sequenced from one sample in a study of cytomegalovirus exposure and HLA in healthy donors. The primer mix had 60 Vbeta and 13 Jbeta primers. Using immunoSEQ multiplex PCR, the repertoire was profiled, and TCRdb retains in-frame clones only, with some absent. The table includes about 180,000 clones, 76% detected once. The sample taken for sequencing was PBMCs. The receptors were gathered from a man between 18 and 29 years old in good health and CMV-seronegative.

This chain links TRBV6-5 with TRBJ1-1; D uncertain. Germline lookup yields CDR1 MNHEY and CDR2 SVGAGI. Trimming removed 8 bases from V and 1 base from J, with 5 bases in between. This CDR3 is built from 11 residues. The CDR3 reads CASVENTEAFF. In nucleotides, the CDR3 is TGTGCCAGCGTAGAGAACACTGAAGCTTTCTTT.

The CDR3 DNA follows: TGTGCCAGTAGTACCCCCGGGATCCCATATGGCTACACCTTC. Translating it yields CASSTPGIPYGYTF. The gene calls are TRBV19 and TRBJ1-2, with D hard to call. V was pared by 4 bases and J by 5 bases, with 14 bases between. Germline-derived CDR1 and CDR2 are LNHDA and SQIVND (reference sequence). This CDR3 spans 14 amino acids.

This chain uses TRBV5-4 with TRBJ2-5, with D tentatively TRBD1 (5 bases). V dropped 4 bases and J dropped 4 bases, with 11 bases sitting between them. There are 13 residues in the CDR3. The germline V gene has CDR1 SGHNT and CDR2 YYREEE (reference sequence). This chain's CDR3 is CASSDQGRETQYF. The DNA for the CDR3 is TGTGCCAGCAGCGACCAGGGTCGAGAGACCCAGTACTTC.

This clone came up once. The V and J genes are TRBV7-9 and TRBJ2-3; TRBD2 aligns across 8 bases. The CDR3 loop spans 17 amino acids. CDR1 and CDR2 (germline): SEHNR, FQNEAQ (reference sequence). Trimming at V came to 5 bases and at J to 2 bases, leaving 12 bases not matched to a gene. The CDR3 spells CASSPAGGTEDTDTQYF. The CDR3 DNA sequence: TGTGCCAGCAGCCCCGCGGGGGGAACGGAAGACACAGATACGCAGTATTTT.

The chain carries TRBV25-1 and TRBJ2-1; 12 nucleotides align to TRBD2. There are 15 residues in the CDR3. V trimming: 4 bases; J trimming: 5 bases; junction bases outside the gene matches: 3. Germline CDR1 and CDR2: MGHDK and SYGVNS. In DNA form, the CDR3 reads TGTGCCAGCAGTGGACTAGCGGGAGTGAACAATGAGCAGTTCTTC. Translating it yields CASSGLAGVNNEQFF.

The V and J genes are TRBV15 and TRBJ1-5, with a weak D call TRBD1 (5 bases). Trimming shortened V by 6 bases and J by 5 bases, and 14 bases separated the two germline ends. The CDR3 has 14 residues. Germline V lookup: CDR1 LNHNV, CDR2 YYDKDF (reference sequence). For the CDR3, the DNA is TGTGCCACCAGTGCCGACAGAACCTATCAGCCCCAGCATTTT. Its protein is CATSADRTYQPQHF.

The rearrangement joins TRBV5-1 to TRBJ1-1, with D unresolved. Germline CDR1 and CDR2: SGHRS and YFSETQ. The CDR3 runs 13 residues. Trimming left V 2 bases short and J 1 base short, with 6 bases between. Here the CDR3 DNA reads TGCGCCAGCAGCTTCACAGAGAACACTGAAGCTTTCTTT. It is translated as CASSFTENTEAFF.

This clone was counted once. The genes are TRBV5-1 and TRBJ1-1; D call uncertain. The CDR3 has 13 residues. V was trimmed by 1 base and J by 5 bases, leaving 9 bases between them. Germline loops: CDR1 SGHRS, CDR2 YFSETQ. DNA of the CDR3: TGCGCCAGCAGCTTGATGCGGGAAACTGAAGCTTTCTTT. Translation gives CASSLMRETEAFF.

The gene calls are TRBV12-5 and TRBJ1-5, with a tentative D call TRBD1 (6 bases). V lost 4 bases to trimming and J lost 2 bases, with 6 bases between them. Germline V gives CDR1 LGHNT, CDR2 FRNRAP. The CDR3 totals 13 residues. In DNA form, the CDR3 reads TGTGCTAGTGGTTCAGGGGGCAATCAGCCCCAGCATTTT. Protein product: CASGSGGNQPQHF. Using reference TRBV12-5 and TRBJ1-5 for the parts outside the CDR3, the full variable domain is DARVTQTPRHKVTEMGQEVTMRCQPILGHNTVFWYRQTMMQGLELLAYFRNRAPLDDSGMPKDRFSAEMPDATLATLKIQPSEPRDSAVYFCASGSGGNQPQHFGDGTRLSIL.